These 2 T cell receptor beta chains share one sample of origin, sequenced in a study of breast tumors, draining lymph nodes, adjacent tissues. TCRdb reanalysed the multiplex PCR reads using MiXCR and keeps one entry per CDR3 protein. The sample has under 35,000 distinct CDR3 sequences, roughly three fifths seen once; the top ten hold under 20%. Source material: breast tumor tissue. These receptor sequences come from a female donor with breast cancer. Some clones in this sample may be carry-over from other donors' samples.

The CDR3: CSARMGTGFF. The CDR3 DNA reads as TGCAGTGCTAGGATGGGTACAGGTTTCTTT. The chain recombines TRBV20-1 with TRBJ1-1; D is perhaps TRBD1 (5 bases). The CDR3 consists of 10 residues. V dropped 3 bases and J dropped 13 bases, with 12 bases sitting between them. Germline V gives CDR1 DFQATT, CDR2 SNEGSKA (reference sequence).

This rearrangement joins TRBV7-6 to TRBJ2-7; TRBD1 aligns across 11 bases. The CDR3 length is 14 residues. J was trimmed by 5 bases and V by 5 bases; bases with no gene match: 5. Looked up from germline, CDR1 is SGHVS and CDR2 is FNYEAQ. The DNA of the CDR3 is TGTGCCAGCAGCGTAGGACAGGGGGCGGACGAGCAGTACTTC. Amino acid sequence: CASSVGQGADEQYF.